The clone carrying this TCR beta chain was found once. Original handling: Reference gene primer amplification gave estimated nucleated cell counts. TCRdb's copy holds only in-frame clones and misses some; the assay was immunoSEQ multiplex PCR. Clone size and V and J calls were adopted from that table, with D and trimming inferred from the DNA. The sample shows fewer than 350,000 clones, around nine tenths of them seen only once. Participants were placed into cohorts based on the clinical history they reported. Two negative PCRs, clearance, or symptom resolution had been documented for recovered Cohort 3 donors. This sample is part of a study of blood T cell repertoires in COVID-19. This TCR came from a woman aged 40-49 years who had recovered from COVID-19. The source material was PBMCs or T cells enriched from blood (not recorded which).

The CDR3 coding sequence is TGTGCCAGCAGCCAAGGTGTGCTAGCGGGGACCCAGTACTTC. Its protein product is CASSQGVLAGTQYF. This rearrangement joins TRBV3-1 (or the pseudogene TRBV3-2) to TRBJ2-5; 8 nucleotides align to TRBD2. The CDR3 has 14 residues. Trimming removed 1 base from V and 7 bases from J; junction bases left unmatched: 5. Germline V CDR1 and CDR2: LGHDT, YNNKEL (reference sequence).